The entry below describes one TCR beta chain. Its antigen remains undetermined. Nothing much larger sits one base from this clone, and base qualities are not available. This specimen belongs to a study of OX40 agonist ivuxolimab in advanced cancers. A note on the overall study: Ivuxolimab was an agonistic, fully human IgG2 monoclonal antibody directed against OX40 (CD134), a costimulatory receptor. Partial responses were achieved by three dose-escalation patients, of whom one had hepatocellular carcinoma and two had cutaneous melanoma. Prior anti-PD-1, anti-PD-L1 or anti-CTLA-4 therapy was permitted, and 40% to 50% of dose-escalation patients had received checkpoint inhibitors. In the dose-escalation cohort, approximately 80% of patients were male, and the mean age was 60 years with a range of roughly 20 to 80. Among the roughly 52 dose-escalation patients, about 19 had hepatocellular carcinoma, about 15 melanoma, 9 renal cell carcinoma and 9 head and neck cancer. Peripheral TCRbeta sequencing aimed to test whether ivuxolimab altered TCR sequence diversity and caused clonal T-cell expansion. Intravenous ivuxolimab was administered to patients every 2 weeks at six dose levels: 0.01, 0.1, 0.3, 1.5, 3 and 10 mg/kg. The paper reports the monotherapy dose-escalation portion (N of about 56 patients) of the phase I ivuxolimab trial.

The paper as a whole reports these results and caveats: Antigen specificity was not determined for the clonally expanded peripheral T cells. Partial responders in the 0.1-3.0 mg/kg groups had among the lowest normalized peripheral clonal expansion, especially among CD8+ T cells. After ivuxolimab, CD8+ T cells had more expanded clones than CD4+ T cells on average. Low levels of normalized T-cell clonal expansion were also seen in some nonresponding patients. At doses of 0.1 to 3.0 mg/kg, clonal expansion of both CD4+ and CD8+ T cells in blood was seen between baseline and week 6.

The trial excluded patients who had a history of autoimmune disease or were on systemic immunosuppression. Peripheral blood for TCR sequencing was drawn from every dose cohort at baseline, at cycle 4 day 1 and at cycle 7 day 1. Samples were obtained from an open-label, multicenter, first-in-human phase I dose-escalation trial of ivuxolimab. Adults with locally advanced or metastatic head and neck squamous cell, hepatocellular, melanoma or renal cell carcinoma were enrolled in the trial. Before TCR sequencing, CD4+ and CD8+ T cells were separately sorted from peripheral blood. To sequence the TCRbeta CDR3 region, genomic DNA was isolated from the sorted cells. TCRbeta CDR3 regions were sequenced using the immunoSEQ Assay. TCRdb re-hosts the immuneACCESS table, in-frame sequences only. Its copies lack some clones; in the studies checked, an unresolved V gene accounts for under half of them, and the cause for the rest is not known. The sample contains tens of thousands of clones, 70% to 80% of them found a single time. The biggest ten clones account for about 16% of the sample.

This clonotype was sampled from an adult with an advanced solid tumor such as melanoma, head and neck, liver or kidney cancer. The sample consisted of CD4+ or CD8+ T cells sorted from blood, taken in a trial of the OX40 agonist ivuxolimab.

At the DNA level, the sequence is TGCGCCAGCAGCCAAGTAGGTTGGAGGGAGGACACTGAAGCTTTCTTT. Translation gives CASSQVGWREDTEAFF. The V gene is TRBV4-1 and the J gene is TRBJ1-1; no D gene can be assigned with confidence. The CDR3 runs 16 residues from the cysteine to the phenylalanine. Only the CDR3 region is kept as DNA, spanning 48 bases read in frame from base 1. The germline V gene specifies MGHRA as CDR1 and YSYEKL as CDR2. Cut back by 1 base and 3 bases, the V and J ends lie 15 bases apart.